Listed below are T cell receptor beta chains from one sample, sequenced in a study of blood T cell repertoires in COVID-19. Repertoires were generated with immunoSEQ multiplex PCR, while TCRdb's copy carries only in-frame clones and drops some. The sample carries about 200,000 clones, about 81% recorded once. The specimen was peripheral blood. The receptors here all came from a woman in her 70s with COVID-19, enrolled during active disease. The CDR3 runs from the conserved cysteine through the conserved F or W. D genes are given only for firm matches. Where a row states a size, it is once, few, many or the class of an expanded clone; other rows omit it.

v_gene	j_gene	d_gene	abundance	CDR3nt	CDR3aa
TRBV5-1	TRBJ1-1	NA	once	TGCGCCAGCAGCTCGCAGGGCCCCATGAACACTGAAGCTTTCTTT	CASSSQGPMNTEAFF
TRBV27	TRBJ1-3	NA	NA	TGTGCCAGCGCCAAGGGGCGCGGAAACACCATATATTTT	CASAKGRGNTIYF
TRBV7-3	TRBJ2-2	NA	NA	TGTGCCAGCAGTCTCCTGAACACCGGGGAGCTGTTTTTT	CASSLLNTGELFF
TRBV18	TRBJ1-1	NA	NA	TGTGCCAGCTCACGGACAGACCTGAACACTGAAGCTTTCTTT	CASSRTDLNTEAFF
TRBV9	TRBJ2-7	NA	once	TGTGCCAGCAGCCCACAGTCCATTAACTACGAGCAGTACTTC	CASSPQSINYEQYF
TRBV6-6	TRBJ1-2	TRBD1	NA	TGTGCCAGCAGCGAACCCAGACAGGGTCTTAGCTATGGCTACACCTTC	CASSEPRQGLSYGYTF
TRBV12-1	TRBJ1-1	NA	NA	TGTGCCAGCAGCCCGTTTAGGGGGCGAGGGAACACTGAAGCTTTCTTT	CASSPFRGRGNTEAFF
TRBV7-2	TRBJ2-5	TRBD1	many	TGTGCCAGCAGCTTAGTCGACAGGGCCCAAGAGACCCAGTACTTC	CASSLVDRAQETQYF
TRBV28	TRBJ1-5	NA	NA	TGTGCCAGCAGTTTGGTACGGCGGGGCAATCAGCCCCAGCATTTT	CASSLVRRGNQPQHF
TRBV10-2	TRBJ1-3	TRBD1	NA	TGCGCCAGCATTGGACAGGGATTGGGTGAGGGCTCTGGAAACACCATATATTTT	CASIGQGLGEGSGNTIYF
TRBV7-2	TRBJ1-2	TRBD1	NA	TGTGCCAGCAGCATGCAGGGGGCGGATGGCTACACCTTC	CASSMQGADGYTF
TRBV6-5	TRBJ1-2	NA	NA	TGTGCCAGCAGTTATTCCCGCGGGGGCTTTGGCTACACCTTC	CASSYSRGGFGYTF
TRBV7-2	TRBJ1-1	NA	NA	TGTGCCAGCAGCTTAAGGGCAGGGGACGGTGAAGCTTTCTTT	CASSLRAGDGEAFF
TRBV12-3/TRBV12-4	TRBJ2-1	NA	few	TGTGCCAGCAGTTTTCGGGGCAATGAGCAGTTCTTC	CASSFRGNEQFF
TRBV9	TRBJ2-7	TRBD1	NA	TGTGCCAGCAGCGTAGGAGGCTCAGGGGGCTACGAGCAGTACTTC	CASSVGGSGGYEQYF
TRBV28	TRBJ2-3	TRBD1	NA	TGTGCCAGCAGTTTACGGGACAGGGTTCTGGTTACGCAGTATTTT	CASSLRDRVLVTQYF
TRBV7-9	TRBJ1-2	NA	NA	TGTGCCAGCTCCTCGACAAAATCGAAGGATGGCTACACCTTC	CASSSTKSKDGYTF
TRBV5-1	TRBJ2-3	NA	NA	TGCGCCAGCAGCCCGCGGGCAGGGGCGACCCCCCGACCCACAGATACGCAGTATTTT	CASSPRAGATPRPTDTQYF
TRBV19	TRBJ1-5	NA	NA	TGTGCCAGTAACTTTGCAGGGGGCAATCAGCCCCAGCATTTT	CASNFAGGNQPQHF
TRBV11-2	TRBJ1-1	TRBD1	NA	TGTGCCAGCAGCTTAGATGTATTACGACAGGGGGGCACTGAAGCTTTCTTT	CASSLDVLRQGGTEAFF
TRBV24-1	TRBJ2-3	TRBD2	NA	TGTGCCACCAGTGTGACGGGAGGGATTTCGGATACGCAGTATTTT	CATSVTGGISDTQYF
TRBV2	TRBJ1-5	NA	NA	TGTGCCAGCAGTGCAGGGACACTGGAAAAGCCCCAGCATTTT	CASSAGTLEKPQHF
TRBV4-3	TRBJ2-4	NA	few	TGCGCCAGCAGCCAAGATCTGAGTTTAGCCAAAAACATTCAGTACTTC	CASSQDLSLAKNIQYF
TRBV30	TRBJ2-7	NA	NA	TGTGCCTGGTCGGCGGGCCCCTCCTACGAGCAGTACTTC	CAWSAGPSYEQYF
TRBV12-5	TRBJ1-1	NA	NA	TGTGCTAGTGGTCAAGACAGTCCTAACACTGAAGCTTTCTTT	CASGQDSPNTEAFF
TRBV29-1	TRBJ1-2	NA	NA	TGCAGCGTCGCGGACTCCCCGAACTATGGCTACACCTTC	CSVADSPNYGYTF
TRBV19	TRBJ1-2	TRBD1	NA	TGTGCCAGTAGTCAATCCGGGACAGGCAGGGGCTACACCTTC	CASSQSGTGRGYTF
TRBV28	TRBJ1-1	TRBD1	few	TGTGCCAGCAGTTCTGGGACAGACGAAGCTTTCTTT	CASSSGTDEAFF
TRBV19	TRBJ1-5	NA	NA	TGTGCCAGTAGTATAGGCCAGGAACGCGGGTACCAGCCCCAGCATTTT	CASSIGQERGYQPQHF
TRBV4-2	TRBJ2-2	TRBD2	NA	TGTGCCAGCAGCCAAGATCGGGGGGCCGGGGAGCTGTTTTTT	CASSQDRGAGELFF
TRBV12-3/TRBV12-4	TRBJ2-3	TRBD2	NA	TGTGCCAGCAGTAGTAGCGGGCCCCAGTATTTT	CASSSSGPQYF
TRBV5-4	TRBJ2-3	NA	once	TGTGCCAGCAGCTTTCGGGGGGCGAGCACAGATACGCAGTATTTT	CASSFRGASTDTQYF
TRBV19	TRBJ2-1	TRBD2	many	TGTGCCAGTAGTATTGTAGCGGGAGGTACCAATGAGCAGTTCTTC	CASSIVAGGTNEQFF
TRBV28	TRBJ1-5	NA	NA	TGTGCCAGCAGACCGGGGGGGCAGCCCCAGCATTTT	CASRPGGQPQHF
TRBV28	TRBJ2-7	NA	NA	TGTGCCAGCAGTTTATTCGAGGGGGCCGGGAGAGAGCAGTACTTC	CASSLFEGAGREQYF
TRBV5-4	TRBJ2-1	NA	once	TGTGCCAGCAGAAGTAGCTCCTACAATGAGCAGTTCTTC	CASRSSSYNEQFF
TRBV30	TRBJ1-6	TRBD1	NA	TGTGCCTGGAGAGACAGGGGGAGCTCCTATAATTCACCCCTCCACTTT	CAWRDRGSSYNSPLHF
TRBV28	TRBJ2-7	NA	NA	TGTGCCAGCCGCAGGGCCAGCTCCTACGAGCAGTACTTC	CASRRASSYEQYF
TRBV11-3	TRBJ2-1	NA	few	TGTGCCATCTTGGGGACATTGAATGAGCAGTTCTTC	CAILGTLNEQFF
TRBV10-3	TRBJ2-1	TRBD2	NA	TGTGCCATCAGCGCTAGCGGGGAATCCTACAATGAGCAGTTCTTC	CAISASGESYNEQFF
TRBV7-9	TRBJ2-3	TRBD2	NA	TGTGCCAGCAGCTCTCGGACTAGCGGGAAGGATACGCAGTATTTT	CASSSRTSGKDTQYF
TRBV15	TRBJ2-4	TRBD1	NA	TGTGCCACCAGCAGAGACTCAACAGGGGGCTTGAACATTCAGTACTTC	CATSRDSTGGLNIQYF
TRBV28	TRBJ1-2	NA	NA	TGTGCCAGCAGTTTATCCGGGAACTATGGCTACACCTTC	CASSLSGNYGYTF
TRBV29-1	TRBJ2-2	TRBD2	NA	TGCAGCGTTGAGCTAGCGGGAGGCTCCGGGGAGCTGTTTTTT	CSVELAGGSGELFF
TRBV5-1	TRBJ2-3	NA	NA	TGCGCCAGCAGCTCTGGAGGAGGGGATACGCAGTATTTT	CASSSGGGDTQYF
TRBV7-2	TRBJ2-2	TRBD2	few	TGTGCCAGCAGTTCAACTAGCGGGACCCGCTCGGGCACCGGGGAGCTGTTTTTT	CASSSTSGTRSGTGELFF
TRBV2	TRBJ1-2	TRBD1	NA	TGTGCCAGCAGCTTCCCAGGGGGCGCTAACTATGGCTACACCTTC	CASSFPGGANYGYTF
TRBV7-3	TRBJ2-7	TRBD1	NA	TGTGCCAGCAGCACGGGACAGGGGTACGAGCAGTACTTC	CASSTGQGYEQYF
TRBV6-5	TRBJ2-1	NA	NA	TGTGCCAGCAGGGCTTTGTACAATGAGCAGTTCTTC	CASRALYNEQFF
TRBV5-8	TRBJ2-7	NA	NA	TGTGCCAGCAGCCTCCTGGGGGGGCACCTCTACGAGCAGTACTTC	CASSLLGGHLYEQYF
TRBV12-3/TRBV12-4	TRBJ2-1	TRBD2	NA	TGTGCCAGCAGTACCGGGACTAGCGGCCAGCAGTTCTTC	CASSTGTSGQQFF
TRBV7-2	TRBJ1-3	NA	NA	TGTGCCAGCAGCTCCCACAGGGCCAGGGCTGGAAACACCATATATTTT	CASSSHRARAGNTIYF
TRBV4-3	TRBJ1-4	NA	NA	TGCGCCAGCAGCCAGGGTAACAGGGCAACTAATGAAAAACTGTTTTTT	CASSQGNRATNEKLFF
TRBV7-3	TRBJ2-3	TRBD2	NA	TGTGCCAGCAGCTTATTCAGCGGGAGGGCAGATACGCAGTATTTT	CASSLFSGRADTQYF
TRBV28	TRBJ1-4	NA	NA	TGTGCCAGCAGTCTTAGTCCGGTTGCAACTAATGAAAAACTGTTTTTT	CASSLSPVATNEKLFF
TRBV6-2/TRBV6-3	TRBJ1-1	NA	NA	TGTGCCAGCAGTTGGGGGGGGCTTGGAACTGAAGCTTTCTTT	CASSWGGLGTEAFF
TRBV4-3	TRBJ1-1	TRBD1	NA	TGCGCCAGCAGCCCGGGACAGGGAGGACCCAGGACCACTGAAGCTTTCTTT	CASSPGQGGPRTTEAFF
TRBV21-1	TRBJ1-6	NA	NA	TGTGCCAGCAGCAAAGGTTTGTGGGACAGGGGTCTCCTCTCCTATAATTCACCCCTCCACTTT	CASSKGLWDRGLLSYNSPLHF
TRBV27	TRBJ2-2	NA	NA	TGTGCCAGCAGTTCCCAGGCCGGGGAGCTGTTTTTT	CASSSQAGELFF
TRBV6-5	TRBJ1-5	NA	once	TGTGCCAGCAGTTACTCGCAGGGCAATCAGCCCCAGCATTTT	CASSYSQGNQPQHF